The 18 T cell receptor beta chains given below trace back to one sample, sequenced in a study of response to subunit inactivated influenza vaccine. Each CDR3 protein gets one entry after TCRdb re-called the RT-PCR reads with MiXCR. The sample has 500,000 to 600,000 distinct CDR3 sequences, approximately 17% seen once; the top ten hold less than 4%. Sample: CD4+ T cells sorted from PBMCs, taken around 25 months after vaccination. The receptors shown here come from a man aged 50 to 75 who received an inactivated influenza vaccine.

This clonotype appeared many times. The V gene is TRBV4-3, the J gene TRBJ2-1; D possibly corresponds to TRBD1 (6 bases). Germline values: CDR1 LGHNA, CDR2 YSLEER. This CDR3 has 13 amino acids. Trimming took off 4 bases at V and 8 bases at J, with 12 bases between the two ends. CDR3 amino acids: CASSLQGAHEQFF. CDR3 DNA sequence: TGCGCCAGCAGCCTACAGGGTGCCCATGAGCAGTTCTTC.

The chain employs TRBV4-2 and TRBJ2-2, with D maybe TRBD2 (6 bases). This CDR3 is built from 18 residues. V was trimmed by 0 bases and J by 4 bases, leaving 18 bases between them. The germline V gene has CDR1 LGHNA and CDR2 YNFKEQ. Here the CDR3 reads CASSQEHSAGPSTGELFF. The CDR3 DNA follows: TGTGCCAGCAGCCAAGAGCATTCGGCGGGACCTTCCACCGGGGAGCTGTTTTTT.

This clonotype was seen a handful of times. This rearrangement joins TRBV25-1 to TRBJ2-7; no reliable D call. The CDR3 sequence is 15 residues long. Trimming removed 0 bases at V and 4 bases at J, with 13 bases between. Per germline, CDR1 MGHDK and CDR2 SYGVNS. CDR3 sequence (DNA): TGTGCCAGCAGTGAATATGGGGTCGGCAGGTACGAGCAGTACTTC. This translates into CASSEYGVGRYEQYF.

CDR3 sequence: CSISETSGRVAYEQYF. The CDR3 DNA sequence: TGCAGTATATCCGAGACTAGCGGGAGGGTCGCCTACGAGCAGTACTTC. The V and J genes are TRBV20-1 and TRBJ2-7, with TRBD2 identical over 14 bases. The length of the CDR3 is 16 residues. CDR1 DFQATT and CDR2 SNEGSKA come from the germline V gene (reference sequence). V dropped 8 bases and J dropped 2; count of bases not matched to a gene: 11.

This clonotype showed up just a few times. This chain uses TRBV7-2 with TRBJ2-5, with 9 bases lining up with TRBD2. V dropped 0 bases and J dropped 0; count of bases not matched to a gene: 2. This CDR3 has 16 residues. Germline loops: CDR1 SGHTA, CDR2 FQGNSA. In DNA form, the CDR3 reads TGTGCCAGCAGCTTAGCGGCTAGCGGGAACCAAGAGACCCAGTACTTC. This codes for CASSLAASGNQETQYF.

A few counts support this clonotype. The rearrangement joins TRBV5-6 to TRBJ1-5; no reliable D call. The length of the CDR3 is 16 residues. The germline V gene has CDR1 SGHDT and CDR2 YYEEEE. The germline V and J ends were trimmed by 3 bases and 2 bases, with 15 bases remaining between them. The CDR3 protein is CASSSNYGIGNQPQHF. DNA for the CDR3: TGTGCCAGCAGCTCTAATTACGGGATTGGCAATCAGCCCCAGCATTTT.

V usage is TRBV5-5 and J usage is TRBJ2-7; possible D gene TRBD2, 5 bases. Trimming removed 0 bases from V and 7 bases from J, with 8 bases in between. Germline lookup yields CDR1 SGHKS and CDR2 YYEKEE (reference sequence). CDR3 length: 12 residues. CDR3 protein: CASSLGRQEQYF. CDR3 bases: TGTGCCAGCAGCTTGGGGAGGCAGGAGCAGTACTTC.

This clonotype was seen a handful of times. J is TRBJ2-7 and V is TRBV10-3; 7 nucleotides align to TRBD1. The junction had 3 bases not matched to a gene; V was cut back by 5 bases and J by 5 bases. The germline V gene has CDR1 ENHRY and CDR2 SYGVKD. CDR3 length equals 12 residues. The CDR3 here is CAISRQGNEQYF. CDR3 bases: TGTGCCATCAGTAGACAGGGTAACGAGCAGTACTTC.

The chain combines TRBV4-1 with TRBJ2-3; 12 nucleotides match TRBD1. CDR3 length: 16 residues. CDR1 and CDR2 from the germline V gene are MGHRA and YSYEKL. V shed 3 bases and J 4 bases; nucleotides not matched to a gene: 5. CDR3 sequence: CASSQGDRGRSDTQYF. The CDR3 DNA is TGCGCCAGCAGCCAGGGGGACAGGGGGCGGTCAGATACGCAGTATTTT.

This clonotype was detected only a few times. The chain couples TRBV5-6 to TRBJ2-3; maybe TRBD2 (6 bases). Trimming took 1 base from V and 3 from J, leaving 15 bases between them. Germline V gene data show CDR1 as SGHDT and CDR2 as YYEEEE. The CDR3 has 16 amino acids. CDR3 sequence: CASSLSAGRLTDTQYF. CDR3 coding DNA: TGTGCCAGCAGCTTGAGTGCGGGAAGGTTGACAGATACGCAGTATTTT.

The chain combines TRBV5-1 with TRBJ2-7, with a tentative D call TRBD2 (7 bases). CDR1 is SGHRS and CDR2 is YFSETQ in the germline V gene. The CDR3 extends over 15 amino acids. Trimming left V 0 bases short and J 0 bases short, with 10 bases between. The chain's CDR3 is CASSLVAGASYEQYF. The DNA of the CDR3 is TGCGCCAGCAGCTTGGTGGCGGGGGCCTCCTACGAGCAGTACTTC.

The chain recombines TRBV20-1 with TRBJ2-3; D gene ambiguous. The V end was cut by 1 base, the J end by 2 bases, with 25 bases between. The CDR3 extends over 19 amino acids. The V gene's germline CDR1 is DFQATT and CDR2 SNEGSKA (reference sequence). CDR3 coding DNA: TGCAGTGCTAGAGGTTACTCCCTTGTTGACAAGAAGAACACAGATACGCAGTATTTT. This encodes CSARGYSLVDKKNTDTQYF.

This clonotype was observed a few times. The rearrangement joins TRBV10-3 to TRBJ2-7, with 11 bases lining up with TRBD2. Germline CDR1 reads ENHRY; CDR2 reads SYGVKD. The trim removed 6 bases at V and 5 bases at J, leaving 6 bases unmatched. This CDR3 has 14 amino acids. CDR3 sequence (DNA): TGTGCCATCAGGACTAGCGGGGTCCAGGACGAGCAGTACTTC. It yields the protein CAIRTSGVQDEQYF.

In this sample, this clonotype turned up a few times. This chain joins TRBV29-1 and TRBJ1-1; the D is unclear. Trimming cost V 7 bases and J 6 bases, with 15 bases left between them. The CDR3 length is 12 residues. Germline assignment: CDR1 SQVTM and CDR2 ANQGSEA. CDR3 region: CSAGKPRPEAFF. In DNA form, the CDR3 reads TGCAGCGCGGGGAAACCGCGGCCTGAAGCTTTCTTT.

This clonotype turned up a few times. This chain connects TRBV20-1 to TRBJ2-7, with 7 nucleotides matching TRBD1. Germline V CDR1 and CDR2: DFQATT, SNEGSKA (reference sequence). The trim removed 4 bases at V and 4 bases at J, leaving 7 bases unmatched. This CDR3 spans 13 amino acids. CDR3 bases: TGCAGTGCTACCCAGACAGGGCGATACGAGCAGTACTTC. This translates into CSATQTGRYEQYF.

The gene calls are TRBV20-1 and TRBJ2-7; 10 positions agree with TRBD2. This CDR3 spans 14 amino acids. V gave up 2 bases and J gave up 6 bases; unmatched junction bases: 7. CDR1 is DFQATT, CDR2 SNEGSKA, per germline (reference sequence). The CDR3 sequence is CSARIAGGPSEQYF. CDR3 coding DNA: TGCAGTGCTAGAATAGCGGGGGGCCCCTCCGAGCAGTACTTC.

This chain uses TRBV28 with TRBJ2-7, with 9 bases aligning to TRBD1. This CDR3 comprises 15 residues. V lost 6 bases and J lost 6; bases outside the gene matches: 12. The germline V gene has CDR1 MDHEN and CDR2 SYDVKM. The CDR3 nucleotides read TGTGCCAGCAGGCCGATGAACAGGGGGCTGGGCGAGCAGTACTTC. Its protein product is CASRPMNRGLGEQYF.

This chain connects TRBV4-3 to TRBJ2-3; D possibly matches TRBD1 or TRBD2 (5 bases each). The germline CDR1 and CDR2 sequences are LGHNA and YSLEER. Trimming removed 0 bases at V and 0 bases at J, with 16 bases between. The CDR3 runs 18 residues. CDR3 region: CASSQDVGRETSTDTQYF. The CDR3 region has the DNA TGCGCCAGCAGCCAAGATGTTGGCAGGGAGACTAGCACAGATACGCAGTATTTT.